This entry features one TCR beta chain sequence. The CDR3 totals 14 residues. Per the germline V gene, CDR1 is MNHEY and CDR2 is SMNVEV (reference sequence). V was pared by 6 bases and J by 1 base, with 6 bases of the junction left unmatched. The authors' processing: Reference gene primer amplification in the assay estimated nucleated cell counts. This table comes from immunoSEQ multiplex PCR, and its TCRdb copy is limited to in-frame clones, with some not included. V, J and clone size reflect that table, while D and trimming were determined from the DNA. The data contain about 120,000 clones, about 74% of them seen just once; the ten biggest clones take up 5% to 7.5%. These data originate in a study of blood T cell repertoires in COVID-19. The overall study: Italy, Spain and the United States were the sources of the convalescent and acute COVID-19 samples. T cells, B-cell-depleted T cells, or PBMCs provided the cDNA or gDNA that served as material.

Material for sequencing was peripheral blood. The source of this sequence is a man between 65 and 85 years old with acute or convalescent COVID-19. The chain has TRBV27 and TRBJ2-7, with 7 bases aligning to TRBD2. This chain's CDR3 is CASRRQRGSYEQYF. The CDR3 nucleotides are TGTGCCAGCAGACGCCAGCGGGGTTCCTACGAGCAGTACTTC.